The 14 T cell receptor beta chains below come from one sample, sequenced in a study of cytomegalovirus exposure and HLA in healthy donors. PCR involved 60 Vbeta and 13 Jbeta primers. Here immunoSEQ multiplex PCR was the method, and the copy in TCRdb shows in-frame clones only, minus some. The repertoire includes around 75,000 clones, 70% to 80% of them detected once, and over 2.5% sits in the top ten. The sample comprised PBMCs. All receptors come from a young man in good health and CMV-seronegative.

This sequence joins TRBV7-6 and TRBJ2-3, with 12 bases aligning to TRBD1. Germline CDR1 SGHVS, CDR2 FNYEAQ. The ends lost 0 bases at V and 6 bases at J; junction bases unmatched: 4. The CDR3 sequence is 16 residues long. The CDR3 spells CASSLARGQGADTQYF. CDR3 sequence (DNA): TGTGCCAGCAGCTTAGCGCGGGGACAGGGGGCGGATACGCAGTATTTT. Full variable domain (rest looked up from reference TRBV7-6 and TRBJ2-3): GAGVSQSPRYKVTKRGQDVALRCDPISGHVSLYWYRQALGQGPEFLTYFNYEAQQDKSGLPNDRFSAERPEGSISTLTIQRTEQRDSAMYRCASSLARGQGADTQYFGPGTRLTVL.

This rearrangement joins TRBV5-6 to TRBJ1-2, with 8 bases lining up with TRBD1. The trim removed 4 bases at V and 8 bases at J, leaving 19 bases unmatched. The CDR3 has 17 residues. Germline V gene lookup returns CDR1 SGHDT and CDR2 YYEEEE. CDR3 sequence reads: CASSSNPTGTGYGGYTF. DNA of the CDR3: TGTGCCAGCAGCAGCAATCCCACCGGGACAGGATATGGGGGCTACACCTTC.

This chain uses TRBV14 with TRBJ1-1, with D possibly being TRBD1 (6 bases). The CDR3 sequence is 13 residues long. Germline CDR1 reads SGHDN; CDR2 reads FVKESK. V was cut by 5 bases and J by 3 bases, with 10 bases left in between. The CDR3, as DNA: TGTGCCAGCAGCGTACAGGGAGACACTGAAGCTTTCTTT. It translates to CASSVQGDTEAFF.

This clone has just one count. The CDR3: CASKRNTEAFF. The DNA for the CDR3 is TGTGCCAGCAAGAGGAACACTGAAGCTTTCTTT. The rearrangement links TRBV2 to TRBJ1-1; D remains ambiguous. Germline loops: CDR1 SNHLY, CDR2 FYNNEI. CDR3 length: 11 residues. Trimming removed 7 bases at V and 1 base at J, with 4 bases between.

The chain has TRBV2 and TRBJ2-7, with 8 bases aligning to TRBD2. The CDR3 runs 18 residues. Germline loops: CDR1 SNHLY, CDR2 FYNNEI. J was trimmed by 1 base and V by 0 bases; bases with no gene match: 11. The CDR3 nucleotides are TGTGCCAGCAGTGAAGCGCTTCGGGCGGGGGGTCTTTCCTACGAGCAGTACGTC. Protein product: CASSEALRAGGLSYEQYV.

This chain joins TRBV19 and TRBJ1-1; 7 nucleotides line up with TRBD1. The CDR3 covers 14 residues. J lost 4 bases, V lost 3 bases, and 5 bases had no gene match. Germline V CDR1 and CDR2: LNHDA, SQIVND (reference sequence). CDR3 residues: CASSITGQTTEAFF. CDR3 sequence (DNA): TGTGCCAGTAGTATCACGGGACAGACCACTGAAGCTTTCTTT.

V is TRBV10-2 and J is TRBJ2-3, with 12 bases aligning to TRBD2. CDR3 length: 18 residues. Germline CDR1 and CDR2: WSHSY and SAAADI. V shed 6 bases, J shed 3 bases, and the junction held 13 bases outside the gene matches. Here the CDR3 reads CASRPLRASGGATDTQYF. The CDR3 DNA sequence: TGCGCCAGCAGACCGCTAAGGGCTAGCGGGGGGGCAACAGATACGCAGTATTTT.

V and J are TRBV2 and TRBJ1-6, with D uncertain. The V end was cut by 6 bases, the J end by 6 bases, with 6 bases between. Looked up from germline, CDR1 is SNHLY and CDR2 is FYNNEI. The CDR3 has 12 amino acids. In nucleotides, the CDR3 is TGTGCCAGCAGAAGCCTTAATTCACCCCTCCACTTT. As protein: CASRSLNSPLHF.

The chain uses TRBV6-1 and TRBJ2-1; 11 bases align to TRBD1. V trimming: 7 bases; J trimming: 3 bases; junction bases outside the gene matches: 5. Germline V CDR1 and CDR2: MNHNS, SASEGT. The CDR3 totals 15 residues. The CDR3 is CASTKGTGGYNEQFF. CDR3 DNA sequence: TGTGCCAGCACCAAGGGGACAGGGGGCTACAATGAGCAGTTCTTC.

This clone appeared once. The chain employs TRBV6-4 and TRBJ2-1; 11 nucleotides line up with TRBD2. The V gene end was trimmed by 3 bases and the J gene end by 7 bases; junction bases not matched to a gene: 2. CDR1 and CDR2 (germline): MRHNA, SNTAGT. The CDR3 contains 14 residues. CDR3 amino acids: CASSDSGGANEQFF. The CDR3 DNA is TGTGCCAGCAGTGATAGCGGGGGGGCGAATGAGCAGTTCTTC.

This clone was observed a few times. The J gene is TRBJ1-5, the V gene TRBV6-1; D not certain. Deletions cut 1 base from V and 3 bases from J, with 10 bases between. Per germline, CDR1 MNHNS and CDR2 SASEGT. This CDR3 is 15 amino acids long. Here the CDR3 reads CASSEVQHPNQPQHF. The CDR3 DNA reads TGTGCCAGCAGTGAAGTGCAACATCCCAATCAGCCCCAGCATTTT.

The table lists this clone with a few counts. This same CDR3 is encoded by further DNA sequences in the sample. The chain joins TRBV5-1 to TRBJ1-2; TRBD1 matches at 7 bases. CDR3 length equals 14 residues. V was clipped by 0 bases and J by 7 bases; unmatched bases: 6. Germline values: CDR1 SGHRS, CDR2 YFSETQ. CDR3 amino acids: CASSLGQGLGGYTF. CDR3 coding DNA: TGCGCCAGCAGCTTGGGACAGGGCCTAGGTGGCTACACCTTC.

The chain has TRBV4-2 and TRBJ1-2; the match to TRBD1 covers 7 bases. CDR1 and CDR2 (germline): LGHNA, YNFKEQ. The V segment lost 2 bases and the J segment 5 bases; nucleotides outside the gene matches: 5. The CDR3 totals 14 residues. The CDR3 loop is CASSQNRGEYGYTF. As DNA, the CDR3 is TGTGCCAGCAGCCAAAACAGGGGCGAGTATGGCTACACCTTC.

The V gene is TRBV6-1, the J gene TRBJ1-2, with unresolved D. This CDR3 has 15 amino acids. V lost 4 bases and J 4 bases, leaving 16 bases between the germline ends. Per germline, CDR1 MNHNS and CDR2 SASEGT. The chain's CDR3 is CASSVGNRPFYGYTF. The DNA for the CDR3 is TGTGCCAGCAGTGTCGGGAACAGACCCTTCTATGGCTACACCTTC.